Listed below are T cell receptor beta chains from one sample, sequenced in a study of blood T cell repertoires in COVID-19. Assay used: immunoSEQ multiplex PCR; TCRdb lists only in-frame clones, some missing. The data contain under 300,000 clones, 80% to 90% of them singletons. The sample was PBMCs or T cells enriched from blood (not recorded which). The receptors derive from a woman between 45 and 60 years old who had recovered from COVID-19. Each CDR3 is given with its conserved first and last residue. A D gene is named only where the DNA matches it firmly. The size field is filled for only some rows; it gives once, few, many or a size class.

cdr3_length: 14
j_call: TRBJ1-4
clone_size: NA
v_call: TRBV29-1
d_call: NA
cdr3_aa: CSVALGTTNEKLFF
cdr3_nt: TGCAGCGTAGCCCTCGGGACAACTAATGAAAAACTGTTTTTT

cdr3_length: 15
j_call: TRBJ1-2
clone_size: NA
v_call: TRBV28
d_call: TRBD1
cdr3_aa: CATSKTGSKIGGYTF
cdr3_nt: TGTGCCACTTCTAAGACAGGGAGTAAAATAGGTGGCTACACCTTC

cdr3_length: 17
j_call: TRBJ2-7
clone_size: NA
v_call: TRBV7-6
d_call: NA
cdr3_aa: CASSPPQGSHGGYEQYF
cdr3_nt: TGTGCCAGCAGCCCTCCCCAGGGGTCCCATGGTGGATACGAGCAGTACTTC

cdr3_length: 16
j_call: TRBJ2-3
clone_size: few
v_call: TRBV27
d_call: TRBD2
cdr3_aa: CATGTSGNFRTDTQYF
cdr3_nt: TGTGCCACCGGGACTAGCGGGAACTTTAGAACAGATACGCAGTATTTT

cdr3_length: 15
j_call: TRBJ1-2
clone_size: NA
v_call: TRBV15
d_call: TRBD1
cdr3_aa: CATSSMDRTPYGYTF
cdr3_nt: TGTGCCACCAGCAGTATGGACAGGACCCCCTATGGCTACACCTTC

cdr3_length: 15
j_call: TRBJ2-1
clone_size: NA
v_call: TRBV10-3
d_call: TRBD2
cdr3_aa: CAIRAGTSSYNEQFF
cdr3_nt: TGTGCCATCAGAGCCGGGACTAGCTCCTACAATGAGCAGTTCTTC

cdr3_length: 11
j_call: TRBJ1-1
clone_size: NA
v_call: TRBV20-1
d_call: NA
cdr3_aa: CSAGMNTEAFF
cdr3_nt: TGCAGTGCCGGGATGAACACTGAAGCTTTCTTT

cdr3_length: 15
j_call: TRBJ2-5
clone_size: NA
v_call: TRBV5-4
d_call: TRBD1
cdr3_aa: CASSLDQGARETQYF
cdr3_nt: TGTGCCAGCAGCTTGGACCAGGGGGCTCGAGAGACCCAGTACTTC

cdr3_length: 16
j_call: TRBJ1-3
clone_size: NA
v_call: TRBV28
d_call: NA
cdr3_aa: CASSFGSNSVGNTIYF
cdr3_nt: TGTGCCAGCAGTTTCGGGAGTAACTCGGTTGGAAACACCATATATTTT

cdr3_length: 16
j_call: TRBJ2-7
clone_size: NA
v_call: TRBV5-8
d_call: TRBD2
cdr3_aa: CASSLVVTGGTYEQYF
cdr3_nt: TGTGCCAGCAGCTTGGTGGTGACCGGGGGGACCTACGAGCAGTACTTC

cdr3_length: 15
j_call: TRBJ2-7
clone_size: NA
v_call: TRBV27
d_call: TRBD1
cdr3_aa: CASSLGNRGFYEQYF
cdr3_nt: TGTGCCAGCAGTTTAGGGAACAGGGGGTTCTACGAGCAGTACTTC

cdr3_length: 15
j_call: TRBJ2-7
clone_size: NA
v_call: TRBV28
d_call: NA
cdr3_aa: CASSLSGSISYEQYF
cdr3_nt: TGTGCCAGCAGTTTGAGCGGATCTATCTCCTACGAGCAGTACTTC

cdr3_length: 16
j_call: TRBJ2-2
clone_size: NA
v_call: TRBV15
d_call: TRBD2
cdr3_aa: CATSRDREGATGELFF
cdr3_nt: TGTGCCACCAGCAGAGATCGGGAGGGAGCAACCGGGGAGCTGTTTTTT

cdr3_length: 16
j_call: TRBJ2-5
clone_size: NA
v_call: TRBV4-2
d_call: TRBD1
cdr3_aa: CASSQDLRQGGETQYF
cdr3_nt: TGTGCCAGCAGCCAAGATCTGAGACAGGGGGGAGAGACCCAGTACTTC

cdr3_length: 14
j_call: TRBJ2-7
clone_size: NA
v_call: TRBV7-2
d_call: NA
cdr3_aa: CASSSNKGSYEQYF
cdr3_nt: TGTGCCAGCAGCTCTAACAAGGGGTCCTACGAGCAGTACTTC

cdr3_length: 13
j_call: TRBJ2-3
clone_size: NA
v_call: TRBV5-1
d_call: NA
cdr3_aa: CASSSTNTDTQYF
cdr3_nt: TGCGCCAGCAGCTCTACCAACACAGATACGCAGTATTTT

cdr3_length: 11
j_call: TRBJ2-7
clone_size: NA
v_call: TRBV28
d_call: NA
cdr3_aa: CASSHSYEQYF
cdr3_nt: TGTGCCAGCAGCCACTCCTACGAGCAGTACTTC

cdr3_length: 14
j_call: TRBJ2-1
clone_size: NA
v_call: TRBV7-6
d_call: NA
cdr3_aa: CASSLGSVYNEQFF
cdr3_nt: TGTGCCAGCAGCTTAGGGAGCGTTTACAATGAGCAGTTCTTC

cdr3_length: 13
j_call: TRBJ2-3
clone_size: NA
v_call: TRBV2
d_call: NA
cdr3_aa: CASVRDSTDTQYF
cdr3_nt: TGTGCCAGCGTTAGAGATAGCACAGATACGCAGTATTTT

cdr3_length: 15
j_call: TRBJ2-7
clone_size: NA
v_call: TRBV5-8
d_call: NA
cdr3_aa: CASSGRMRSSYEQYF
cdr3_nt: TGTGCCAGCAGCGGGAGGATGCGAAGCTCCTACGAGCAGTACTTC

cdr3_length: 15
j_call: TRBJ2-7
clone_size: NA
v_call: TRBV25-1
d_call: TRBD1
cdr3_aa: CASSSSGTGLYEQYF
cdr3_nt: TGTGCCAGCAGTAGCTCGGGGACAGGGCTATACGAGCAGTACTTC

cdr3_length: 12
j_call: TRBJ1-3
clone_size: NA
v_call: TRBV20-1
d_call: NA
cdr3_aa: CSASRPGITIYF
cdr3_nt: TGCAGTGCTAGTCGCCCGGGGATCACCATATATTTT

cdr3_length: 13
j_call: TRBJ1-5
clone_size: NA
v_call: TRBV12-3/TRBV12-4
d_call: NA
cdr3_aa: CASSFSGNQPQHF
cdr3_nt: TGTGCCAGCAGTTTCTCAGGCAATCAGCCCCAGCATTTT

cdr3_length: 10
j_call: TRBJ1-4
clone_size: NA
v_call: TRBV29-1
d_call: NA
cdr3_aa: CSVLNEKLFF
cdr3_nt: TGCAGCGTCCTGAATGAAAAACTGTTTTTT

cdr3_length: 15
j_call: TRBJ2-7
clone_size: NA
v_call: TRBV6-5
d_call: TRBD1
cdr3_aa: CASTKGQGGTYEQYF
cdr3_nt: TGTGCCAGCACTAAGGGACAGGGGGGGACCTACGAGCAGTACTTC

cdr3_length: 16
j_call: TRBJ2-7
clone_size: NA
v_call: TRBV5-5
d_call: TRBD2
cdr3_aa: CASSLASGGRNGEQYF
cdr3_nt: TGTGCCAGCAGCTTGGCCTCCGGCGGGAGAAATGGCGAGCAGTACTTC

cdr3_length: 17
j_call: TRBJ2-7
clone_size: NA
v_call: TRBV2
d_call: TRBD2
cdr3_aa: CASSEGGLAGLLYEQYF
cdr3_nt: TGTGCCAGCAGTGAAGGGGGACTAGCGGGATTATTGTACGAGCAGTACTTC

cdr3_length: 13
j_call: TRBJ2-1
clone_size: NA
v_call: TRBV16
d_call: NA
cdr3_aa: CASSPIQGTEQFF
cdr3_nt: TGTGCCAGCAGCCCTATACAGGGTACTGAGCAGTTCTTC

cdr3_length: 15
j_call: TRBJ1-5
clone_size: NA
v_call: TRBV30
d_call: NA
cdr3_aa: CAWSVGDTRTQPQHF
cdr3_nt: TGTGCCTGGAGTGTAGGGGACACCCGGACTCAGCCCCAGCATTTT

cdr3_length: 16
j_call: TRBJ2-7
clone_size: NA
v_call: TRBV24-1
d_call: TRBD2
cdr3_aa: CATRSNLSGSRHEQYF
cdr3_nt: TGTGCCACCAGGTCAAACCTTAGCGGGAGCCGTCACGAGCAGTACTTC

cdr3_length: 15
j_call: TRBJ2-2
clone_size: few
v_call: TRBV6-5
d_call: NA
cdr3_aa: CASRLGLGGGGELFF
cdr3_nt: TGTGCCAGCAGACTCGGTCTAGGGGGTGGCGGGGAGCTGTTTTTT

cdr3_length: 13
j_call: TRBJ1-6
clone_size: NA
v_call: TRBV18
d_call: NA
cdr3_aa: CASGGVENSPLHF
cdr3_nt: TGTGCCAGCGGAGGGGTGGAGAATTCACCCCTCCACTTT

cdr3_length: 14
j_call: TRBJ1-2
clone_size: NA
v_call: TRBV3-1/TRBV3-2
d_call: TRBD1
cdr3_aa: CASSQTWTGLGYTF
cdr3_nt: TGTGCCAGCAGCCAAACATGGACAGGGCTTGGCTACACCTTC

cdr3_length: 12
j_call: TRBJ2-1
clone_size: NA
v_call: TRBV18
d_call: NA
cdr3_aa: CASSSRVNEQFF
cdr3_nt: TGTGCCAGCTCATCGAGGGTAAATGAGCAGTTCTTC

cdr3_length: 15
j_call: TRBJ2-3
clone_size: few
v_call: TRBV3-1/TRBV3-2
d_call: NA
cdr3_aa: CASSQAGGSTDTQYF
cdr3_nt: TGTGCCAGCAGCCAAGCAGGCGGGAGCACAGATACGCAGTATTTT

cdr3_length: 15
j_call: TRBJ1-6
clone_size: NA
v_call: TRBV28
d_call: TRBD1
cdr3_aa: CASSLSGQGNSPLHF
cdr3_nt: TGTGCCAGCAGTTTATCGGGACAGGGGAATTCACCCCTCCACTTT

cdr3_length: 14
j_call: TRBJ2-1
clone_size: NA
v_call: TRBV14
d_call: NA
cdr3_aa: CASSQEASFNEQFF
cdr3_nt: TGTGCCAGCAGCCAAGAAGCTAGCTTCAATGAGCAGTTCTTC

cdr3_length: 14
j_call: TRBJ2-6
clone_size: NA
v_call: TRBV3-1/TRBV3-2
d_call: NA
cdr3_aa: CASQGLRGANVLTF
cdr3_nt: TGTGCCAGTCAGGGCCTCCGGGGGGCCAACGTCCTGACTTTC

cdr3_length: 16
j_call: TRBJ2-2
clone_size: NA
v_call: TRBV19
d_call: NA
cdr3_aa: CASSMRSSRNTGELFF
cdr3_nt: TGTGCCAGTAGTATGCGTAGTTCCCGAAACACCGGGGAGCTGTTTTTT

cdr3_length: 12
j_call: TRBJ2-7
clone_size: NA
v_call: TRBV28
d_call: NA
cdr3_aa: CASSLASYEQYF
cdr3_nt: TGTGCCAGCAGTTTGGCTAGTTACGAGCAGTACTTC

cdr3_length: 11
j_call: TRBJ2-1
clone_size: NA
v_call: TRBV30
d_call: NA
cdr3_aa: CAWSEGLEQFF
cdr3_nt: TGTGCCTGGAGTGAGGGGCTTGAGCAGTTCTTC

cdr3_length: 14
j_call: TRBJ1-5
clone_size: NA
v_call: TRBV6-6
d_call: NA
cdr3_aa: CAAKPVGQNQPQHF
cdr3_nt: TGTGCCGCAAAGCCGGTGGGGCAGAATCAGCCCCAGCATTTT

cdr3_length: 15
j_call: TRBJ2-2
clone_size: NA
v_call: TRBV7-9
d_call: TRBD2
cdr3_aa: CASSTGLAGAGELFF
cdr3_nt: TGTGCCAGCAGCACGGGACTAGCGGGAGCCGGGGAGCTGTTTTTT

cdr3_length: 15
j_call: TRBJ2-4
clone_size: few
v_call: TRBV10-3
d_call: TRBD1
cdr3_aa: CAISESGQGGGIQYF
cdr3_nt: TGTGCCATCAGTGAGTCGGGACAGGGGGGCGGCATTCAGTACTTC

cdr3_length: 15
j_call: TRBJ2-5
clone_size: NA
v_call: TRBV21-1
d_call: NA
cdr3_aa: CASRKLAEGQETQYF
cdr3_nt: TGTGCCAGCAGGAAACTAGCGGAGGGACAAGAGACCCAGTACTTC

cdr3_length: 16
j_call: TRBJ1-6
clone_size: NA
v_call: TRBV6-6
d_call: NA
cdr3_aa: CASSKTGGAQNSPLHF
cdr3_nt: TGTGCCAGCAGTAAAACGGGGGGGGCGCAAAATTCACCCCTCCACTTT

cdr3_length: 13
j_call: TRBJ1-1
clone_size: NA
v_call: TRBV25-1
d_call: NA
cdr3_aa: CASTRGWNTEAFF
cdr3_nt: TGTGCCAGCACTAGGGGATGGAACACTGAAGCTTTCTTT

cdr3_length: 12
j_call: TRBJ1-1
clone_size: NA
v_call: TRBV29-1
d_call: NA
cdr3_aa: CSVQGRNTEAFF
cdr3_nt: TGCAGCGTTCAGGGAAGGAACACTGAAGCTTTCTTT

cdr3_length: 13
j_call: TRBJ1-3
clone_size: NA
v_call: TRBV5-1
d_call: TRBD1
cdr3_aa: CASGTGLGNTIYF
cdr3_nt: TGCGCCAGCGGGACAGGCCTTGGAAACACCATATATTTT

cdr3_length: 15
j_call: TRBJ1-4
clone_size: few
v_call: TRBV19
d_call: TRBD1
cdr3_aa: CASSPPGQGWEKLFF
cdr3_nt: TGTGCCAGTAGTCCCCCGGGACAGGGATGGGAAAAACTGTTTTTT

cdr3_length: 12
j_call: TRBJ2-2
clone_size: NA
v_call: TRBV5-1
d_call: NA
cdr3_aa: CASGQNTGELFF
cdr3_nt: TGCGCCAGCGGGCAGAACACCGGGGAGCTGTTTTTT

cdr3_length: 14
j_call: TRBJ1-2
clone_size: few
v_call: TRBV27
d_call: TRBD1
cdr3_aa: CASSLSGGPYGYTF
cdr3_nt: TGTGCCAGCAGTTTGTCAGGGGGCCCTTACGGCTACACCTTC

cdr3_length: 17
j_call: TRBJ2-5
clone_size: once
v_call: TRBV7-9
d_call: NA
cdr3_aa: CASSLMIEITAQETQYF
cdr3_nt: TGTGCCAGCAGCTTGATGATTGAAATTACAGCCCAAGAGACCCAGTACTTC

cdr3_length: 17
j_call: TRBJ2-7
clone_size: NA
v_call: TRBV7-6
d_call: NA
cdr3_aa: CASSLGEAAGIAYEQYF
cdr3_nt: TGTGCCAGCAGCTTAGGGGAAGCAGCCGGGATTGCCTACGAGCAGTACTTC

cdr3_length: 16
j_call: TRBJ1-2
clone_size: once
v_call: TRBV27
d_call: NA
cdr3_aa: CASSPYPQGGDYGYTF
cdr3_nt: TGTGCCAGCAGTCCCTACCCACAGGGTGGAGACTATGGCTACACCTTC

cdr3_length: 15
j_call: TRBJ2-1
clone_size: NA
v_call: TRBV27
d_call: TRBD2
cdr3_aa: CASSTSGSIHNEQFF
cdr3_nt: TGTGCCAGCAGCACTAGCGGGAGTATCCACAATGAGCAGTTCTTC

cdr3_length: 13
j_call: TRBJ2-7
clone_size: once
v_call: TRBV6-4
d_call: TRBD2
cdr3_aa: CASSDSLAGEQYF
cdr3_nt: TGTGCCAGCAGTGACTCTCTAGCGGGCGAGCAGTACTTC